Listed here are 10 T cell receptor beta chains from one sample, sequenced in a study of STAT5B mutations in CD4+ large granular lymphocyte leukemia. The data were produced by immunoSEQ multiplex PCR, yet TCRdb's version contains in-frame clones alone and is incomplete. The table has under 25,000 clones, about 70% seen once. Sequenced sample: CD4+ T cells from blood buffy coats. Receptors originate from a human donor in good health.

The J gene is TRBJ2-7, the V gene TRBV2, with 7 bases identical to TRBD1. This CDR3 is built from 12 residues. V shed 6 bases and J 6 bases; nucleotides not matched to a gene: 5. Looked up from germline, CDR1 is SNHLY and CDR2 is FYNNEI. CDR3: CASREQGLEQYF. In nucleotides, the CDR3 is TGTGCCAGCAGGGAACAGGGGCTCGAGCAGTACTTC. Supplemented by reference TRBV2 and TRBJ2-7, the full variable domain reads EPEVTQTPSHQVTQMGQEVILRCVPISNHLYFYWYRQILGQKVEFLVSFYNNEISEKSEIFDDQFSVERPDGSNFTLKIRSTKLEDSAMYFCASREQGLEQYFGPGTRLTVT.

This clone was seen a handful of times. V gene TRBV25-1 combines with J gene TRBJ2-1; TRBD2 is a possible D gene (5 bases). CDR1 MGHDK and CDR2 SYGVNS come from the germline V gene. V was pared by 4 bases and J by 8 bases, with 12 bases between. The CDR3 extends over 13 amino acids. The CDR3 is CASSASRADEQFF. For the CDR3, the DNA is TGTGCCAGCAGTGCCTCGCGGGCTGATGAGCAGTTCTTC.

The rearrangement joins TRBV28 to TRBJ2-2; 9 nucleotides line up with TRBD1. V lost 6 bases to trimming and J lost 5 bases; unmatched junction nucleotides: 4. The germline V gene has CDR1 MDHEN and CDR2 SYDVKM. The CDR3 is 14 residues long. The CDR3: CASRRDRATGELFF. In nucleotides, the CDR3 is TGTGCCAGCAGGCGGGACAGGGCGACCGGGGAGCTGTTTTTT.

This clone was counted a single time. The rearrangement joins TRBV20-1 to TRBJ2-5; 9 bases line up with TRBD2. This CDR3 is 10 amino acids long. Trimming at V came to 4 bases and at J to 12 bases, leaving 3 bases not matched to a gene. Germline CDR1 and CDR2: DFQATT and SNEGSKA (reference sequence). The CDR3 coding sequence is TGCAGTGCTAAAAGGACTAGCGAGTACTTC. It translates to CSAKRTSEYF.

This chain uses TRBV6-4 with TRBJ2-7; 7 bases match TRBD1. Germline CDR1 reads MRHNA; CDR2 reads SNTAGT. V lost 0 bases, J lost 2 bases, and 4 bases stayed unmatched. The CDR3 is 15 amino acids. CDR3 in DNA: TGTGCCAGCAGTGACTCGAGGACAGGCCCCTACGAGCAGTACGTC. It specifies CASSDSRTGPYEQYV.

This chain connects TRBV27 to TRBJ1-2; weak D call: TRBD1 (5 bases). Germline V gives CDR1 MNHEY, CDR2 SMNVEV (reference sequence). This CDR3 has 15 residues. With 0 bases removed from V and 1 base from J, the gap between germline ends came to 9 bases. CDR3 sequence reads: CASSLSGHLNYGYTF. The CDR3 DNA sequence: TGTGCCAGCAGTTTATCCGGACATCTTAACTATGGCTACACCTTC.

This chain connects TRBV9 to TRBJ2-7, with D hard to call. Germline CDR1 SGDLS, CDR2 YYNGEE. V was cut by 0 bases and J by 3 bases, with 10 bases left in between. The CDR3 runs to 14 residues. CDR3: CASSVDLGIYEQYF. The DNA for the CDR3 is TGTGCCAGCAGCGTAGATTTGGGGATCTACGAGCAGTACTTC.

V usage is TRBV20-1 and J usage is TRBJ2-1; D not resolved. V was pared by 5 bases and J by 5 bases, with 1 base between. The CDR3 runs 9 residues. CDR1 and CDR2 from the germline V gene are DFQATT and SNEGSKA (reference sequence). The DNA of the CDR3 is TGCAGTGCTGACAATGAGCAGTTCTTC. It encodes CSADNEQFF.

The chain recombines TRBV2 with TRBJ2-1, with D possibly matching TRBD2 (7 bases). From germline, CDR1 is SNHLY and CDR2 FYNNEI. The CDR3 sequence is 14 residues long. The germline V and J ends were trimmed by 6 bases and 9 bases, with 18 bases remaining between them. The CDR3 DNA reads TGTGCCAGCAGGGGCCAGGGGAGGGTCGGTGAGCAGTTCTTC. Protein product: CASRGQGRVGEQFF. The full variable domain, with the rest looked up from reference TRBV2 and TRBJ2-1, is EPEVTQTPSHQVTQMGQEVILRCVPISNHLYFYWYRQILGQKVEFLVSFYNNEISEKSEIFDDQFSVERPDGSNFTLKIRSTKLEDSAMYFCASRGQGRVGEQFFGPGTRLTVL.

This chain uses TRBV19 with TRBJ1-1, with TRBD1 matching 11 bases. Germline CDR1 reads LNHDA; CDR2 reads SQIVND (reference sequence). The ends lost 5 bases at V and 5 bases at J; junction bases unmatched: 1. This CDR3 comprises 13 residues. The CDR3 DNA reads TGTGCCAGTAGTCGGGACAGGGGGACTGAAGCTTTCTTT. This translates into CASSRDRGTEAFF.